What follows describes a single T cell receptor (beta chain). Its antigen target is currently unknown. No qualities accompany the bases; no much larger clone lies one base away. V is pruned by 2 bases and J by 0 bases, leaving 4 bases of the junction without a gene match. The CDR3 contains 16 residues, cysteine and phenylalanine counted. The read is trimmed to its CDR3 DNA, 48 bases read in frame from base 1. According to the germline V gene, CDR1 reads MDHEN and CDR2 reads SYDVKM. TCRbeta CDR3 regions were amplified from genomic DNA by means of the immunoSEQ Assay, a bias-controlled multiplex PCR. Per the source publication's procedure: Nucleated cell counts per sample were estimated from amplification of reference gene primers within the assay. To quantify the absolute abundance of each unique TCRbeta CDR3 rearrangement, sequence reads were collapsed and filtered. For each sample, productive Simpson clonality was calculated as the square root of Simpson's diversity index across productive rearrangements. The source is immuneACCESS, and TCRdb retained only in-frame sequences with V and J called. Part of the clones is not carried over; for the studies checked, unresolved V genes explain less than half of this, and the remainder is unexplained. The D gene and trimming were derived from the DNA, and the V and J assignments and clone size from that table. Across this sample there are some 270,000 clones, with about four fifths seen only once. Of the sample, approximately 14% falls within the top ten clones.

In Seattle, one collaborating source enrolled patients while the infection was active and tracked those patients longitudinally over the course of disease. The collaborating institutions used their own protocols to collect whole blood in K2EDTA tubes. Collaborator samples were shipped for TCRbeta analysis as frozen whole blood, isolated PBMCs, or DNA extracted from either sample type. This entry is derived from a study of blood T cell repertoires in COVID-19 (TCRdb year 2020). With regard to the full study: Collaborator samples came from the United States, Italy and Spain and covered acute and convalescent phases of COVID-19. Deeply sampled blood TCRbeta repertoires from subjects exposed to, actively infected with, or recovered from COVID-19 were included in the dataset. The samples were drawn from two sources: the first 160 participants of the ongoing ImmuneRACE study, and 1,200 or so subjects contributed by 6 global collaborators. Where available, HLA class I and class II types were obtained from metadata supplied by the sample provider rather than from assay-based typing. The repertoires were released in a freely available public database intended as a resource for research on the immune response to SARS-CoV-2. The material from the prospective study consisted of cDNA or gDNA derived from T cells, B-cell-depleted T cells, or PBMCs. A de-identified subject ID, COVID-19 status, age in years and sex were almost always included in the sample metadata.

Overall study results and their limits: The quantity of clinical and demographic metadata differed by source and by participant and was supplied without curation.

The V and J genes are TRBV28 and TRBJ2-1, and 7 junction bases match TRBD1. The receptor comes from a person aged 65-85 years with COVID-19, enrolled during active disease. The sequencing sample was made of peripheral blood. The CDR3 loop reads CASSLTGQLSYNEQFF. The nucleotide sequence reads as follows: TGTGCCAGCAGTTTAACGGGACAGCTCTCCTACAATGAGCAGTTCTTC.